Reported below is one TCR beta chain. Its antigen is unknown. With a J-beta primer mix and a sample-barcoded 5' primer, a second PCR ran roughly 6 to 11 cycles. CDR3-containing paired-end reads numbering at least 2.5 million came from each sample. TCRdb reanalysed the 5' RACE reads using MiXCR and keeps one entry per CDR3 protein. This sample carries about 580,000 distinct CDR3 sequences, around half of them seen once, and the ten largest clones take 20% to 25%. This entry comes from a study of blood T cells in healthy people across ages. General study points: Older individuals had lower TCR beta diversity per million T cells (the decline was roughly linear). Researchers judged that diversity estimates from one million T cells fell short of true values.

The CDR3 length is 15 residues. Germline V gives CDR1 KGHDR, CDR2 SFDVKD. Germline trimming cut 6 bases from V and 3 bases from J; bases unmatched to any gene: 8. The clonotype originates from a man at least 80 years old in good health. This chain links TRBV24-1 with TRBJ2-7; 9 nucleotides align to TRBD2. The sample consisted of blood. The CDR3 DNA reads as TGTGCCACCAGTCCGACTAGCGGCTCGATCTACGAGCAGTACTTC. Its translation: CATSPTSGSIYEQYF.